This T cell receptor (beta chain) was recovered during a study of OX40 agonist ivuxolimab in advanced cancers. About the study as a whole: Ivuxolimab was a fully human IgG2 agonistic monoclonal antibody targeting the costimulatory receptor OX40 (CD134). Partial responses occurred in three dose-escalation patients: two with cutaneous melanoma and one with hepatocellular carcinoma. The paper reports the monotherapy dose-escalation portion (N of about 52 patients) of the phase I ivuxolimab trial. The point of sequencing TCRbeta in the periphery was to test whether ivuxolimab changed TCR sequence diversity and drove clonal T-cell expansion. Of the approximately 50 dose-escalation patients, hepatocellular carcinoma was present in 19, melanoma in approximately 15, renal cell carcinoma in 9 and head and neck cancer in 9. The dose-escalation cohort was 82.7% male with a mean age of roughly 62 years, ranging from roughly 23 to 79. Intravenous ivuxolimab was administered to patients every 2 weeks at six dose levels: 0.01, 0.1, 0.3, 1.5, 3 and 10 mg/kg. Patients were allowed to have had prior anti-PD-1, anti-PD-L1 or anti-CTLA-4 therapy, and 30% to 50% of the dose-escalation patients had previously received checkpoint inhibitors. Findings and caveats that apply to the study as a whole: The antigen specificity of the clonally expanded peripheral T cells was not determined. Low levels of normalized T-cell clonal expansion were also shown by some nonresponding patients. After ivuxolimab, CD8+ T cells had more expanded clones than CD4+ T cells on average. Partial responders in the 0.1-3.0 mg/kg groups had among the lowest normalized peripheral clonal expansion, especially among CD8+ T cells. At doses of 0.1 to 3.0 mg/kg, clonal expansion of both CD4+ and CD8+ blood T cells was observed from baseline to week 6.

The CDR3 measures 14 amino acids from cysteine to phenylalanine. Of all the DNA, just the CDR3 is kept, 42 bases in frame from base 1. V is clipped by 0 bases and J by 9 bases, and the sequence between their germline boundaries is 14 bases long. The germline V gene specifies LGHNA as CDR1 and YSLEER as CDR2. Patients with a history of autoimmune disease or receiving systemic immunosuppression were excluded from the trial. Peripheral blood for TCR sequencing was collected from all dose cohorts at baseline, on cycle 4 day 1, and on cycle 7 day 1. Samples came from an open-label, multicenter, first-in-human phase I dose-escalation trial of ivuxolimab. Adults with locally advanced or metastatic melanoma, renal cell carcinoma, hepatocellular carcinoma or head and neck squamous cell carcinoma were enrolled in the trial. Before TCR sequencing, CD4+ T cells and CD8+ T cells from peripheral blood were sorted into separate populations.

Genomic DNA was isolated from the sorted cells so that the TCRbeta CDR3 region could be sequenced. The immunoSEQ Assay was used for sequencing of TCRbeta CDR3 regions. TCRdb holds this immuneACCESS table with in-frame rearrangements only. Some clones are missing; in checked studies, unresolved V genes explain under half, and the rest has no known cause. This sample comprises about 8,000 clones, about 69% of them detected only once. The ten biggest clones cover over 40% of the sample. Points on this clone: Its antigen is not yet known. Base qualities are not provided; no much larger clone lies one nucleotide away.

This chain is built from TRBV4-3 and TRBJ1-1, with no D gene named confidently. This TCR came from an adult with an advanced solid tumor such as melanoma, head and neck, liver or kidney cancer. Here the sequenced sample was CD4+ or CD8+ T cells sorted from blood, taken in a trial of the OX40 agonist ivuxolimab. The DNA reads TGCGCCAGCAGCCAAGAGTACGGGGAAATGAAAGCTTTCTTT. Translated, this is CASSQEYGEMKAFF.